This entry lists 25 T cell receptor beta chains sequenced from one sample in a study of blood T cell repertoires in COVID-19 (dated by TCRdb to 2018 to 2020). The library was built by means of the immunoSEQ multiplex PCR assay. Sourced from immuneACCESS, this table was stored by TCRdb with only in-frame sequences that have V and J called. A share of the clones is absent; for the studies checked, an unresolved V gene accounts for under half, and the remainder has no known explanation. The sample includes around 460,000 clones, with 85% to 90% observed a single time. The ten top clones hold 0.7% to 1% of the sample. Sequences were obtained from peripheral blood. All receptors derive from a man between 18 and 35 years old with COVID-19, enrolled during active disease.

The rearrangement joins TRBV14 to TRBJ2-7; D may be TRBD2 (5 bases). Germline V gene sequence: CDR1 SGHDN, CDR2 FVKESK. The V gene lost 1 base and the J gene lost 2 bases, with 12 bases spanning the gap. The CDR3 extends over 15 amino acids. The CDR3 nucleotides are TGTGCCAGCAGCCAAGCTGGAGGATGGGCCTACGAGCAGTACTTC. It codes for CASSQAGGWAYEQYF.

The CDR3 protein is CATSDIGDTQYF. CDR3 nucleotide sequence: TGTGCCACCAGTGATATCGGAGATACGCAGTATTTT. The chain couples TRBV24-1 to TRBJ2-3; the D is unclear. This CDR3 is built from 12 residues. Trimming cost V 3 bases and J 5 bases, with 5 bases left between them. Germline V lookup: CDR1 KGHDR, CDR2 SFDVKD.

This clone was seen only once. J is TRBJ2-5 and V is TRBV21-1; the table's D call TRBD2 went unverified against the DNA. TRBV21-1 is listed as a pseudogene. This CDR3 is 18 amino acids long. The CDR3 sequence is CASSKARGGLACRETQYF. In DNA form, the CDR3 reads TGTGCCAGCAGCAAAGCGCGAGGGGGACTAGCGTGTCGGGAGACCCAGTACTTC.

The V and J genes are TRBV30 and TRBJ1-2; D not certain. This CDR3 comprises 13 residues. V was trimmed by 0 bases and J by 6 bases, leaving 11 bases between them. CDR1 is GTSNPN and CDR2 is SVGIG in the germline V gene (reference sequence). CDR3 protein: CAWSVSGIHGYTF. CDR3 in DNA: TGTGCCTGGAGTGTATCGGGGATTCATGGCTACACCTTC.

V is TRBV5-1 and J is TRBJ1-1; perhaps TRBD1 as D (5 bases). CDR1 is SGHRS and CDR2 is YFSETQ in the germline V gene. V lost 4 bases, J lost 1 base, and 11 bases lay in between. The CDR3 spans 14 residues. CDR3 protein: CASSKGGANTEAFF. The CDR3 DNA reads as TGCGCCAGCAGCAAAGGAGGGGCGAACACTGAAGCTTTCTTT.

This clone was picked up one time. Here the CDR3 reads CASSSTFVTGTIRTEAFF. The CDR3 coding sequence is TGTGCCAGCAGCTCTACCTTTGTGACCGGGACAATTAGGACTGAAGCTTTCTTT. The rearrangement joins TRBV7-9 to TRBJ1-1; TRBD1 might be the D (6 bases). Germline V gene sequence: CDR1 SEHNR, CDR2 FQNEAQ (reference sequence). CDR3 length equals 18 residues. V shed 4 bases and J shed 5 bases, with 26 bases lying between them.

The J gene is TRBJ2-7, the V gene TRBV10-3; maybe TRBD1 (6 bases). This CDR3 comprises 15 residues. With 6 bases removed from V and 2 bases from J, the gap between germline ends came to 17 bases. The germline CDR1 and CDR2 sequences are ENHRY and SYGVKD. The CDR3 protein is CAIRADRTIPYEQYF. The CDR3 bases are TGTGCCATCAGAGCAGACAGGACAATCCCCTACGAGCAGTACTTC.

The CDR3 sequence is CASSLGQGRYF. The CDR3 region has the DNA TGTGCCAGCAGTTTAGGACAGGGGAGGTACTTC. The V and J genes are TRBV12-3 or TRBV12-4 and TRBJ2-7, with 8 bases identical to TRBD1. The trim removed 1 base at V and 12 bases at J, leaving 2 bases unmatched. The CDR3 has 11 amino acids.

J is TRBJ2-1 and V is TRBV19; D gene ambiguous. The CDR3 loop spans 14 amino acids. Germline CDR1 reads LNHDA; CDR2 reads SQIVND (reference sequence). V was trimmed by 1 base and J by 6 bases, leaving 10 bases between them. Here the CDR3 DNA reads TGTGCCAGTAGTATAGTGTCCCCCATCAATGAGCAGTTCTTC. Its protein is CASSIVSPINEQFF.

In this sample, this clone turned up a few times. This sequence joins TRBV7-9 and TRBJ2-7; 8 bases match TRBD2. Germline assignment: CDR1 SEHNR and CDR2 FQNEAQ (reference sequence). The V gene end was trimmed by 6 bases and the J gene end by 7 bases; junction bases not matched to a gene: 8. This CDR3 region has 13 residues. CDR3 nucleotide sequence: TGTGCCAGCAGACTCATCGGGGGGGAAGAGCAGTACTTC. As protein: CASRLIGGEEQYF.

CDR3 sequence: CASSVASGGGASTDTQYF. DNA of the CDR3: TGTGCCAGCAGCGTAGCTTCTGGCGGGGGGGCTAGCACAGATACGCAGTATTTT. The chain couples TRBV9 to TRBJ2-3; 9 bases agree with TRBD2. Per germline, CDR1 SGDLS and CDR2 YYNGEE. The CDR3 contains 18 residues. Trimming at V came to 0 bases and at J to 0 bases, leaving 8 bases not matched to a gene.

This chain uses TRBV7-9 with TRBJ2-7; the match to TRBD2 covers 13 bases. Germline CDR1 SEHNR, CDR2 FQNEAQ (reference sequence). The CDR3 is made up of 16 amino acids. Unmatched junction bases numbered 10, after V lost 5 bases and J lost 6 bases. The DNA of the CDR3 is TGTGCCAGCAGCCGCGGACTAGCGGGGGTCCGCGGCGAGCAGTACTTC. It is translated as CASSRGLAGVRGEQYF.

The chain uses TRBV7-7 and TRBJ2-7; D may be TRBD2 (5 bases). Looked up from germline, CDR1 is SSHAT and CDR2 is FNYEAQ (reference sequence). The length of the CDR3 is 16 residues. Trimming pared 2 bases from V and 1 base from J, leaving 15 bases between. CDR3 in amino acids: CASSLRSRWRSYEQYF. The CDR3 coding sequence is TGTGCCAGCAGCTTAAGATCCAGGTGGAGGTCCTACGAGCAGTACTTC.

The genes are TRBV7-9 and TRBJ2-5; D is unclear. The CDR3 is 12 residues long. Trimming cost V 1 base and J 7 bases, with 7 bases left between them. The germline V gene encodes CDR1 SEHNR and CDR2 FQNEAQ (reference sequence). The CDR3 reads CASSLDSGTQYF. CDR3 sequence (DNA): TGTGCCAGCAGCTTAGATTCGGGGACCCAGTACTTC.

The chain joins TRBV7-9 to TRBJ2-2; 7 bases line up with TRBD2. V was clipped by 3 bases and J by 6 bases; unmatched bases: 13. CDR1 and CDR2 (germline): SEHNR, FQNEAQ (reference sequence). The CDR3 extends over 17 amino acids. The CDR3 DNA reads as TGTGCCAGCAGCTTTCTAGCGGAGAGGTTCCCACCCGGGGAGCTGTTTTTT. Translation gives CASSFLAERFPPGELFF.

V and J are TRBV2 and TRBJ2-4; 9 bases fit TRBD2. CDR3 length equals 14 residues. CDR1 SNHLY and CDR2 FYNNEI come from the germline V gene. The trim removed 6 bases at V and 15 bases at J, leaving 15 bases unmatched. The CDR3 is CASRFRAGGPRRYF. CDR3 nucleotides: TGTGCCAGCAGATTTCGAGCGGGGGGACCAAGGAGGTACTTC.

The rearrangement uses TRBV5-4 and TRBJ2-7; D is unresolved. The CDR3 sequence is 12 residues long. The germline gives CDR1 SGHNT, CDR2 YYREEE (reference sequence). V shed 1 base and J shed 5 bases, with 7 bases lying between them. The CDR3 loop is CASSLLQNEQYF. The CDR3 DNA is TGTGCCAGCAGCTTGTTGCAGAACGAGCAGTACTTC. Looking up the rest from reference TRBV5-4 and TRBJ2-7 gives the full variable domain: ETGVTQSPTHLIKTRGQQVTLRCSSQSGHNTVSWYQQALGQGPQFIFQYYREEENGRGNFPPRFSGLQFPNYSSELNVNALELDDSALYLCASSLLQNEQYFGPGTRLTVT.

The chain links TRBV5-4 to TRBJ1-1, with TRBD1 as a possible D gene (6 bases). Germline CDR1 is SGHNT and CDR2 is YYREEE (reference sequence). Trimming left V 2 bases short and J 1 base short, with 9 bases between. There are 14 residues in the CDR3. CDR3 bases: TGTGCCAGCAGCTTTAGGACAGAGAACACTGAAGCTTTCTTT. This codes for CASSFRTENTEAFF.

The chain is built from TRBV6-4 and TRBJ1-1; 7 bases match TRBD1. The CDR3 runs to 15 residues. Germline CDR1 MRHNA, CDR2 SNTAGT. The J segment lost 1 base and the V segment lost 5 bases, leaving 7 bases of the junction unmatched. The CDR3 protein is CASSRRQGPNTEAFF. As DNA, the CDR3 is TGTGCCAGCAGTCGAAGACAGGGTCCGAACACTGAAGCTTTCTTT.

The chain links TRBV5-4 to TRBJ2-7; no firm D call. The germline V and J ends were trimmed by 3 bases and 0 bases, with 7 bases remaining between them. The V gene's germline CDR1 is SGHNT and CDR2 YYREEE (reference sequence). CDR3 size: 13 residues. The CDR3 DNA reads TGTGCCAGCAGCTCCCAAAACTCCTACGAGCAGTACTTC. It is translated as CASSSQNSYEQYF.

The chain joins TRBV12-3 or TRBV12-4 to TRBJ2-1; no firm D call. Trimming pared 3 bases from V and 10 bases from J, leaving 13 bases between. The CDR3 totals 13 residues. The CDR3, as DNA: TGTGCCAGCAGTTTTCAAGGCGGATTCGAGCAGTTCTTC. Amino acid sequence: CASSFQGGFEQFF.

The CDR3 DNA reads TGTGCCAGCCGAGTGGCCGGGTACGAGCAGTACTTC. Translated, it gives CASRVAGYEQYF. The chain is built from TRBV6-6 and TRBJ2-7; D remains ambiguous. Germline V CDR1 and CDR2: MNHNY, SVGAGI (reference sequence). The CDR3 sequence is 12 residues long. V lost 8 bases and J lost 4, with 12 bases in between.

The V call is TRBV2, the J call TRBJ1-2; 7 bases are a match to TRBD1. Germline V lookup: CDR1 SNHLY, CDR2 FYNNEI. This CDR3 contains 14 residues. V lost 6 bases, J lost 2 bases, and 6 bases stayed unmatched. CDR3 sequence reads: CASRPGQTNYGYTF. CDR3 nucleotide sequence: TGTGCCAGCAGGCCGGGACAGACCAACTATGGCTACACCTTC. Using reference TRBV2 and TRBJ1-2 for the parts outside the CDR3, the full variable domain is EPEVTQTPSHQVTQMGQEVILRCVPISNHLYFYWYRQILGQKVEFLVSFYNNEISEKSEIFDDQFSVERPDGSNFTLKIRSTKLEDSAMYFCASRPGQTNYGYTFGSGTRLTVV.

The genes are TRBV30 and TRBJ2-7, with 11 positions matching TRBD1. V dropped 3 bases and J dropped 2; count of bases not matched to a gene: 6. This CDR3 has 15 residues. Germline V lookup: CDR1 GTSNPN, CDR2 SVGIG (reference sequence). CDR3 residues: CAWSLGQGVTYEQYF. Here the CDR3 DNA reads TGTGCCTGGAGCTTGGGACAGGGGGTGACCTACGAGCAGTACTTC.

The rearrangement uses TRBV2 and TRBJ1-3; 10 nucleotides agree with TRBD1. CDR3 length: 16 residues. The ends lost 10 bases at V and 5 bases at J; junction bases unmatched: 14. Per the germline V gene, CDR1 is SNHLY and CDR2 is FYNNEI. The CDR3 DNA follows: TGTGCCACTATGACCGGGACAGGGGCGTTGAGAAACACCATATATTTT. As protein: CATMTGTGALRNTIYF.